The following is a TCR beta chain sequence with its context. Its antigen is still unknown. Within one base of it there is no much larger clone, and no base qualities were kept. The sample belongs to a study of cytomegalovirus exposure and HLA in healthy donors (dated 2017 in TCRdb). Notes on the research overall: According to an earlier analysis of a few hundred of the donors, 150 million to 200 million T cells yielded 120 million or so unique TCR beta sequences and 250 to 350 Gb of sequence data. An early release that covered approximately 600 HLA-typed donors contained around 300 gigabases of sequencing data and tens of millions of unique TCR sequences. Of the roughly 400 genotyped donors, 81% were placed in the genetic ancestry cluster associated with self-reported Caucasian donors. The aim of the study was to test whether cataloging public T cell receptors could identify signatures of past pathogen exposure. The T cell repertoires of some 700 subjects were profiled by immunosequencing and related to cytomegalovirus serostatus. A separate validation cohort of 100 to 150 different subjects was used in addition to the approximately 670-subject first cohort. High-throughput TCR immunosequencing, statistical association of individual TCRs with disease status, and machine learning were combined to predict cytomegalovirus infection status. In a later analysis, previously published TCR beta repertoires from several hundred donors were re-analyzed and high-resolution HLA genotyping was added so that TCR occurrence patterns could be studied. In the later analysis, no new phenotypic data were used to find candidate immune exposures; instead, reliance was placed on TCR beta sequences and their occurrence across donors. In an earlier analysis of a few hundred of the donors, high-throughput TCR beta sequencing was used to judge whether each TCR beta V gene segment behaved as functional or pseudogenic. Donor age, sex, ethnicity and CMV serostatus were compiled alongside the repertoire data. A later genetic analysis used genome-wide SNP genotypes for about 65% of the roughly 700 donors, treating that subset as a discovery cohort. Every discovery cohort repertoire had been produced on one sequencing platform. Class I and class II HLA loci were covered by the typing at four-digit resolution. Typing coverage varied by locus: about 629-630 donors for A, B, C, DRB1 and DQB1; roughly 510 for DQA1; more than 600 for DPA1; roughly 450 for DPB1. Roughly five DR-DQ haplotypes were treated as single units for association and clustering because of strong linkage in the cohort. Among over 350 genotyped donors of the cohort, an average of approximately 240,000 unique TCR beta nucleotide sequences were sequenced per donor, around 20% of them non-productive. What the study reported, not specific to this receptor: A later genetic analysis associated a missense DCLRE1C variant with V-gene and J-gene trimming of TCR beta chains, and an independent cohort replicated the association. A total of 150 or so TCR beta chains were listed by the study as associated with cytomegalovirus. The sequencing pipeline was judged likely to have produced a cluster of highly shared sequence variants as a technical artifact. Immune exposure information for the cohort was limited to CMV serostatus. Because some donors lacked HLA typing at each locus, the association tests relied only on the typed subset. In a later analysis, HLA-associated TCR beta chains were found to be more clonally expanded and to have lower generation probabilities than equally common non-associated chains. Three of the identified cytomegalovirus-associated TCR beta chains were confirmed in vitro to be specific for cytomegalovirus antigens. Most TCR sequences were observed very rarely across donors, whereas some public TCRs were present in many individuals. Specific HLA alleles were associated with 18,000 or so TCR beta sequences at a false discovery rate of 0.05 in a later analysis. In a later analysis, TCR association rates were found to vary across HLA loci, with the most associated TCRs seen for DRB1 alleles and the fewest for HLA-C alleles. In a later analysis, most CMV-associated TCR beta chains were found to appear HLA-restricted, with HLA associations seemingly driven largely by CMV exposure. An earlier analysis of some 560 of the donors showed that most TCR beta V segments appeared in productive rearrangements either about 90% or about 30% of the time, which broadly matched IMGT annotations. Some IMGT-functional V segments, including TRBV6-2 and TRBV6-3, could not be told apart with the 87-base-pair reads, so those segments were excluded. Presence/absence analyses assumed roughly uniform sequencing depth across donors, an assumption that may not hold. Only TCR beta chains were sequenced in this cohort, and the absence of alpha or paired-chain data limited detectable features. Cytomegalovirus status was reported to be diagnosed by the classifier with high specificity and sensitivity in both the original and validation cohorts. A further reported finding was that TCR beta sequences accurately predicted the HLA-A and HLA-B alleles for most subjects in the first cohort. A later genetic analysis reported fewer N-insertions in productive TCRs among donors in an Asian-associated ancestry cluster than the approximately 670-donor mean. Correlated functional status among segregating V segments might be attributable to linkage disequilibrium, but an unknown experimental factor could not be ruled out. When HLA alleles, especially DR and DQ, strongly co-occurred, attributing TCR associations to individual alleles was difficult. The earlier analysis of some 540 of the donors excluded some 16 rarely observed V segments, including chromosome 9 orphons, because counts were too low. A later analysis reported that several top co-occurrence clusters appeared linked to parvovirus B19, influenza, CMV and Epstein-Barr virus. According to the authors, the approach could potentially be generalized to other disease states and immunological phenotypes.

The CDR3 spans 15 residues, from the cysteine through the phenylalanine. Here the CDR3 DNA is all that survives: 45 bases in frame from base 1. CDR1 and CDR2 (MNHNY, SVGAGI) derive from the germline V gene (reference sequence). V is cut back by 6 bases and J by 0 bases, with 3 bases in the junction unmatched. The cohort comprised hundreds of healthy bone marrow donors. All cohort members were sampled while nominally healthy, although unrecorded immune exposures were likely present. The donor was CMV seropositive and was included in the group of 300 or so seropositive cohort members. Every donor gave a peripheral blood sample, and the peripheral blood mononuclear cells from that sample were used for TCR beta sequencing. The Qiagen DNeasy Blood Extraction Kit was used to extract genomic DNA from the blood cell samples. Libraries were built with the immunoSEQ multiplex PCR assay. The multiplex PCR relied on a mix of 60 forward primers for TCR Vbeta segments and 13 reverse primers for TCR Jbeta segments. Amplification of the CDR3 region of rearranged TCR beta genes was performed with a multiplex PCR assay on genomic DNA. Amplified TCR beta libraries were sequenced as 87-base-pair reads on the Illumina HiSeq System. In the authors' own workflow: A later analysis counted approximately 76 million unique TCR beta chains across the 640 or so repertoires, and approximately 11 million of these chains were shared by at least two donors. Raw reads were error-corrected and collapsed into unique sequences with a nearest-neighbor algorithm that merged closely related sequences to remove PCR and sequencing errors. V, D and J gene segments were assigned by aligning CDR3 sequences to IMGT reference sequences. For a sequence to be retained, at least a six-nucleotide match to both a V gene segment and a J gene segment was required. A rearrangement was called productive if the CDR3 had no stop codons and remained in frame with V and J, and every other rearrangement was called non-productive. CDR3 was defined by IMGT convention, running from the second conserved V-encoded cysteine to the conserved J-encoded phenylalanine. The earlier analysis of roughly 590 of the donors excluded sequences that lacked an unambiguous match to a single V gene segment. In an earlier analysis of 587 of the donors, V segments were called functional above 56.7% productive rearrangements and were called segregating when the between-donor standard deviation exceeded 5%. A statistical classification framework was built to diagnose cytomegalovirus status from the catalog of TCR beta chain sequences. A later analysis assigned V and J genes by comparing TCR nucleotide sequences with IMGT/GENE-DB human TR gene sequences. Using the TCRdist pipeline, a later analysis assigned CDR3 sequences along with most-parsimonious VDJ recombination scenarios. In a later analysis, every TCR beta chain was defined by the combination of its CDR3 amino acid sequence and its V-gene family, and reads without a unique V-gene family were dropped. As a way to deal with suspected cross-contamination and a sequencing artifact, a later analysis dropped hundreds of nucleotide sequences that were highly shared and had low generation probability. In a later analysis, a clonal expansion index for each public chain was calculated from normalized within-repertoire ranks of inferred template counts. A later analysis computed generation probabilities with a VDJ recombination model fitted to out-of-frame rearrangements, and checked the results against IGoR. In a later analysis, hypergeometric tests were used to score TCR-TCR, TCR-HLA and TCR-CMV co-occurrence, with a repertoire-size bias correction applied to TCR pairs. False discovery rates were estimated in a later analysis by permuting HLA or CMV assignments 20 times. In a later analysis, co-occurring TCRs were grouped with DBSCAN, and TCRdist sequence similarity was added when clustering was performed within HLA-allele-positive subsets. Repertoires with fewer than 30,000 or more than 120,000 public chains, plus five repertoires with anomalous nucleotide sharing, were excluded from co-occurrence clustering. Sourced from immuneACCESS, this table was stored by TCRdb with only in-frame sequences that have V and J called. A share of the clones is absent; for the studies checked, an unresolved V gene accounts for under half, and the remainder has no known explanation. V, J and clone size derive from that table, while D and trimming were established from the DNA sequence. This sample comprises approximately 170,000 clones, approximately 84% of them detected only once. The leading ten clones occupy around 4.4% of the sample.

This chain joins TRBV6-6 to TRBJ2-7, with 12 bases matching TRBD2. What was sequenced was PBMCs. This TCR was recovered from a woman aged 45-59 years in good health and CMV-seropositive. CDR3 reads: CASRETSGSSYEQYF. The nucleotide sequence reads TGTGCCAGCAGGGAGACTAGCGGGAGCTCCTACGAGCAGTACTTC.